The TCR beta chain described here comes from a study of T cells after posttransplantation cyclophosphamide. A word on this clone: The antigen is undetermined.

Profiled with immunoSEQ multiplex PCR; TCRdb holds only in-frame clones, not every one. The sample shows tens of thousands of clones, none of them appearing just once. Study findings and constraints: Donor-recipient repertoire similarity was low at 1-2 months, rising over year one. Tissue-infiltrating T cells from skin or gut overlapped little with blood T cells.

The source of this sequence is a woman aged 60-70 years in good health, CMV-negative, and a related stem cell transplant donor. The sequencing input was PBMCs.

The CDR3 coding sequence is TGTGCCAGCAGCGCCACAGGGGGTGGCGGGGAGCTGTTTTTT. It yields the protein CASSATGGGGELFF. The chain uses TRBV9 and TRBJ2-2, with TRBD1 identical over 8 bases. Germline loops: CDR1 SGDLS, CDR2 YYNGEE. V was clipped by 3 bases and J by 7 bases; unmatched bases: 5. CDR3 length: 14 residues.